This T cell receptor (beta chain) was recovered during a study of beta chain features in type 1 diabetes. The study, taken as a whole, reports: PCR may have favored shorter templates equally in patients and controls. The study found moderately but significantly shorter TCRB CDR3s in all four CD4+ subsets of Type 1 diabetes patients. Patients with type 1 diabetes showed fewer VDJ junction insertions and more deletions.

Reverse transcription of all isolated RNA meant that expressed TCRB transcripts were sequenced. Profiled with immunoSEQ multiplex PCR; TCRdb holds only in-frame clones, not every one. The table includes 300,000 to 400,000 clones, approximately 9.7% detected once. About this clone: Its antigen is as yet unknown.

The CDR3 has 15 residues. CDR1 MNHEY and CDR2 SVGAGI come from the germline V gene. V lost 2 bases and J 4 bases, leaving 15 bases between the germline ends. The origin of this receptor is a man aged 30-40 years with type 1 diabetes. Input material: central memory CD4+ T cells from blood. This chain connects TRBV6-5 to TRBJ2-7; TRBD2 is a possible D gene (6 bases). CDR3 region: CASSYKGTPGYEQYF. For the CDR3, the DNA is TGTGCCAGCAGTTACAAGGGGACTCCAGGGTACGAGCAGTACTTC.